The T cell receptor (beta chain) described here comes from a study of blood T cells in healthy people across ages. Study-wide results and caveats: Naive T cell percentage by flow cytometry tracked strongly with beta diversity. Naive CD4+ cells and diversity were both higher in long-lived donors than in aged donors. PBMCs that were unsorted prevented a conclusive naive versus antigen-experienced comparison.

With respect to this clonotype: The antigen is unknown.

Then a second PCR, running about 6 to 12 cycles, was carried out with a sample-barcoded 5' primer and a J-beta primer mix. TCRdb reanalysed the 5' RACE reads using MiXCR and keeps one entry per CDR3 protein. The sample yields about 1,500,000 distinct CDR3 sequences, 42% seen once. Source material: blood. The source is a young woman in good health.

CDR3 sequence reads: CSARDQRGYEQYF. Written as DNA, the CDR3 is TGCAGTGCTAGAGACCAGCGGGGGTACGAGCAGTACTTC. The chain joins TRBV20-1 to TRBJ2-5; 8 positions agree with TRBD2. The J call may be faulty, since TRBJ2-7 better matches the DNA end. Germline CDR1 reads DFQATT; CDR2 reads SNEGSKA (reference sequence). The CDR3 totals 13 residues.